These 23 T cell receptor beta chains originate from one sample sequenced in a study of blood T cell repertoires in COVID-19. Clones were read by immunoSEQ multiplex PCR, and TCRdb kept only the in-frame ones, dropping some. The table has a few hundred thousand clones, less than 85% seen once; the top ten hold 3% to 4%. The sample comprised peripheral blood. Source of these receptors: a young woman with acute or convalescent COVID-19.

This clone was recorded once. This chain connects TRBV4-2 to TRBJ1-4; D remains unclear. The V and J ends lost 1 base and 8 bases respectively, with 5 bases between them. CDR1 is LGHNA, CDR2 YNFKEQ, per germline. This CDR3 spans 12 amino acids. This chain's CDR3 is CASSQVEEKLFF. In nucleotides, the CDR3 is TGTGCCAGCAGCCAAGTTGAGGAAAAACTGTTTTTT.

The V gene is TRBV4-2, the J gene TRBJ2-1; 8 nucleotides agree with TRBD2. CDR1 is LGHNA, CDR2 YNFKEQ, per germline. Trimming took 3 bases from V and 0 from J; bases not matched to a gene: 10. This CDR3 is built from 18 residues. As DNA, the CDR3 is TGTGCCAGCAGCCAGGGAAGAGGCGGGGGGAGCTCCTACAATGAGCAGTTCTTC. Protein: CASSQGRGGGSSYNEQFF.

The chain employs TRBV24-1 and TRBJ2-1; no definite D call. The germline V gene encodes CDR1 KGHDR and CDR2 SFDVKD. The ends were cut back, 6 bases at V and 8 bases at J, with 13 bases in the middle. This CDR3 has 13 residues. CDR3 in DNA: TGTGCCACCAGTAGTTTAGAGTTACATGAGCAGTTCTTC. Translated: CATSSLELHEQFF.

The chain joins TRBV4-1 to TRBJ2-1; 7 nucleotides line up with TRBD1. This CDR3 region has 15 residues. V lost 0 bases to trimming and J lost 4 bases; unmatched junction nucleotides: 3. Germline V gene lookup returns CDR1 MGHRA and CDR2 YSYEKL. Here the CDR3 DNA reads TGCGCCAGCAGCCAAGACGGGACAGTGTACAATGAGCAGTTCTTC. Its protein product is CASSQDGTVYNEQFF.

The DNA of the CDR3 is TGTGCCAGCAGCGTAGCTGTGAACACCGGGGAGCTGTTTTTT. Translating it yields CASSVAVNTGELFF. The chain joins TRBV9 to TRBJ2-2; D is undetermined. The CDR3 runs 14 residues. Germline V gives CDR1 SGDLS, CDR2 YYNGEE. Trimming took 0 bases from V and 1 from J, leaving 4 bases between them.

The chain couples TRBV5-1 to TRBJ2-3; maybe TRBD2 (6 bases). V was clipped by 6 bases and J by 6 bases, with 17 bases between them. Per germline, CDR1 SGHRS and CDR2 YFSETQ. The CDR3 is made up of 14 amino acids. CDR3 sequence: CASNSGTVRDTQYF. The CDR3 bases are TGCGCCAGCAACAGTGGGACTGTTCGGGATACGCAGTATTTT. Full variable domain (rest looked up from reference TRBV5-1 and TRBJ2-3): KAGVTQTPRYLIKTRGQQVTLSCSPISGHRSVSWYQQTPGQGLQFLFEYFSETQRNKGNFPGRFSGRQFSNSRSEMNVSTLELGDSALYLCASNSGTVRDTQYFGPGTRLTVL.

The chain employs TRBV6-5 and TRBJ2-7, with TRBD1 as a possible D gene (6 bases). CDR1 is MNHEY and CDR2 is SVGAGI in the germline V gene. The CDR3 is 15 amino acids. With 5 bases removed from V and 0 bases from J, the gap between germline ends came to 14 bases. For the CDR3, the DNA is TGTGCCAGCAGTCCCGGCAGGGGTTTCTCCTACGAGCAGTACTTC. It codes for CASSPGRGFSYEQYF.

The CDR3 sequence is CAGNRGGHEQYF. CDR3 bases: TGTGCCGGGAACAGGGGTGGGCACGAGCAGTACTTC. The chain joins TRBV30 to TRBJ2-7, with 7 positions matching TRBD1. Germline CDR1 and CDR2: GTSNPN and SVGIG (reference sequence). The CDR3 runs 12 residues. The ends lost 8 bases at V and 5 bases at J; junction bases unmatched: 9.

The gene calls are TRBV5-5 and TRBJ1-6; 7 nucleotides align to TRBD1. The CDR3 contains 15 residues. The V gene's germline CDR1 is SGHKS and CDR2 YYEKEE (reference sequence). The trim removed 4 bases at V and 7 bases at J, leaving 8 bases unmatched. DNA of the CDR3: TGTGCCAGCAGCCGACCCGGACAGGCGAATTCACCCCTCCACTTT. Amino acids: CASSRPGQANSPLHF.

The chain couples TRBV19 to TRBJ1-1, with no clear D. Trimming shortened V by 10 bases and J by 3 bases, and 6 bases separated the two germline ends. The CDR3 runs 10 residues. Germline CDR1 is LNHDA and CDR2 is SQIVND (reference sequence). This CDR3 reads CATGYTEAFF. The CDR3 DNA reads as TGTGCCACCGGTTACACTGAAGCTTTCTTT.

This sequence joins TRBV28 and TRBJ1-6; D unresolved. The V gene lost 7 bases and the J gene lost 4 bases, with 11 bases spanning the gap. Germline lookup yields CDR1 MDHEN and CDR2 SYDVKM. The CDR3 has 14 residues. CDR3 in DNA: TGTGCCAGCAAGGCAGGCTCTTATAATTCACCCCTCCACTTT. Amino acids: CASKAGSYNSPLHF.

This clone is a singleton in its sample. The V gene is TRBV3-1 (or the pseudogene TRBV3-2), the J gene TRBJ1-2; 7 bases line up with TRBD1. The CDR3 spans 14 residues. The ends lost 3 bases at V and 6 bases at J; junction bases unmatched: 7. Germline assignment: CDR1 LGHDT and CDR2 YNNKEL (reference sequence). The CDR3 sequence is CASSHSTGFDGYTF. In nucleotides, the CDR3 is TGTGCCAGCAGCCATTCGACAGGGTTTGATGGCTACACCTTC.

V usage is TRBV19 and J usage is TRBJ1-2; a possible D gene is TRBD1 (5 bases). This CDR3 comprises 16 residues. Germline V gene lookup returns CDR1 LNHDA and CDR2 SQIVND (reference sequence). Trimming left V 4 bases short and J 4 bases short, with 19 bases between. The DNA for the CDR3 is TGTGCCAGTAGTACCCAGGGAGGGGCCAAAGGCTATGGCTACACCTTC. This codes for CASSTQGGAKGYGYTF.

This rearrangement joins TRBV25-1 to TRBJ1-5, with D hard to call. V dropped 3 bases and J dropped 9 bases, with 12 bases sitting between them. The CDR3 length is 13 residues. CDR1 is MGHDK, CDR2 SYGVNS, per germline. In nucleotides, the CDR3 is TGTGCCAGCAGTGACTCGATCCCAGGGCCCCAGCATTTT. It is translated as CASSDSIPGPQHF.

The V call is TRBV11-3, the J call TRBJ1-2; D possibly corresponds to TRBD1 (5 bases). From germline, CDR1 is SGHNT and CDR2 YENEEA. The CDR3 runs to 17 residues. Trimming pared 5 bases from V and 1 base from J, leaving 20 bases between. The CDR3 loop reads CASSMNPGWVNNYGYTF. The CDR3 coding sequence is TGTGCCAGCAGCATGAATCCAGGGTGGGTGAATAACTATGGCTACACCTTC.

The chain carries TRBV10-3 and TRBJ2-3, with D perhaps matching TRBD2 (6 bases). V was trimmed by 3 bases and J by 1 base, leaving 8 bases between them. The CDR3 consists of 14 residues. The germline gives CDR1 ENHRY, CDR2 SYGVKD. The CDR3: CAISDGEGTDTQYF. The CDR3 nucleotides read TGTGCCATCAGTGACGGGGAGGGCACAGATACGCAGTATTTT.

CDR3 bases: TGTGCCAGCAGCTCGACAGGGGACTCAGCCTACGAGCAGTACTTC. It encodes CASSSTGDSAYEQYF. V and J are TRBV7-9 and TRBJ2-7; 8 nucleotides line up with TRBD1. The CDR3 loop spans 15 amino acids. CDR1 and CDR2 from the germline V gene are SEHNR and FQNEAQ (reference sequence). Trimming cost V 4 bases and J 2 bases; bases outside gene matches: 7.

This clone was recorded a few times. The J gene is TRBJ1-3, the V gene TRBV5-1, with D uncertain. The CDR3 loop spans 16 amino acids. Trimming stripped 1 base from V and 1 base from J, with 12 bases between. Germline loops: CDR1 SGHRS, CDR2 YFSETQ. DNA for the CDR3: TGCGCCAGCAGCTTGCACAAGGGAGGGTCTGGAAACACCATATATTTT. Translation gives CASSLHKGGSGNTIYF.

DNA of the CDR3: TGTGCCAGCAGCCCTACAGGGGCGGTGGATACGCAGTATTTT. Amino acid sequence: CASSPTGAVDTQYF. V usage is TRBV7-2 and J usage is TRBJ2-3; 7 nucleotides match TRBD1. The V gene end was trimmed by 5 bases and the J gene end by 6 bases; junction bases not matched to a gene: 8. Germline V CDR1 and CDR2: SGHTA, FQGNSA. The CDR3 is 14 amino acids. Complete variable domain (other parts from reference TRBV7-2 and TRBJ2-3): GAGVSQSPSNKVTEKGKDVELRCDPISGHTALYWYRQSLGQGLEFLIYFQGNSAPDKSGLPSDRFSAERTGGSVSTLTIQRTQQEDSAVYLCASSPTGAVDTQYFGPGTRLTVL.

The chain couples TRBV5-1 to TRBJ2-7; 9 bases line up with TRBD2. The V segment lost 0 bases and the J segment 7 bases; nucleotides outside the gene matches: 8. The CDR3 is 15 amino acids. From germline, CDR1 is SGHRS and CDR2 YFSETQ. CDR3 region: CASSLEVAGVKEQYF. Written as DNA, the CDR3 is TGCGCCAGCAGCTTGGAAGTAGCGGGGGTAAAAGAGCAGTACTTC.

The CDR3 reads CAWSVGLMNTEAFF. CDR3 DNA sequence: TGTGCCTGGAGTGTTGGGCTGATGAACACTGAAGCTTTCTTT. The chain employs TRBV30 and TRBJ1-1; D gene uncertain. Germline V gives CDR1 GTSNPN, CDR2 SVGIG (reference sequence). With 0 bases removed from V and 0 bases from J, the gap between germline ends came to 8 bases. The CDR3 contains 14 residues.

The rearrangement uses TRBV7-9 and TRBJ1-2, with 9 bases lining up with TRBD1. Germline lookup yields CDR1 SEHNR and CDR2 FQNEAQ (reference sequence). The CDR3 covers 16 residues. The junction had 9 bases not matched to a gene; V was cut back by 1 base and J by 6 bases. CDR3 coding DNA: TGTGCCAGCAGCTTAGAGGGGTGGACAGGGGCGAATGGCTACACCTTC. This translates into CASSLEGWTGANGYTF.

The chain couples TRBV7-9 to TRBJ1-2; 9 bases agree with TRBD1. V dropped 3 bases and J dropped 3; count of bases not matched to a gene: 5. Per the germline V gene, CDR1 is SEHNR and CDR2 is FQNEAQ (reference sequence). The CDR3 is made up of 15 amino acids. CDR3 nucleotides: TGTGCCAGCAGCTTCGGACAGGGGTCGTACTATGGCTACACCTTC. Translation gives CASSFGQGSYYGYTF. Looking up the rest from reference TRBV7-9 and TRBJ1-2 gives the full variable domain: DTGVSQNPRHKITKRGQNVTFRCDPISEHNRLYWYRQTLGQGPEFLTYFQNEAQLEKSRLLSDRFSAERPKGSFSTLEIQRTEQGDSAMYLCASSFGQGSYYGYTFGSGTRLTVV.